The clone carrying this T cell receptor (beta chain) showed up many times. Antigen specificity is unknown. This specimen comes from a study of T-cell reconstitution after alpha-beta-depleted transplantation in children. Study conclusions and caveats: Recipient T cells and thymic progenitors that survived gave rise to the high TCRbeta diversity observed at day 60 in some patients. Counts and diversity of T cells one year after transplant came mostly from newly produced T cells. Expanded graft clones numbering several hundred reportedly gave rise to alpha-beta T cells about two months after transplant.

Germline loops: CDR1 DFQATT, CDR2 SNEGSKA (reference sequence). V was cut by 3 bases and J by 0 bases, with 12 bases left in between. This CDR3 has 14 amino acids. Unique molecular identifiers were incorporated when the TCRbeta library was constructed. A single record per CDR3 protein comes from TCRdb applying MiXCR to the PCR reads. The top ten hold 0.79% of the sample, which has approximately 650,000 distinct CDR3 sequences, 13% seen once. The gene calls are TRBV20-1 and TRBJ2-7; D assignment may be TRBD1 or TRBD2 (5 bases each). The sample consisted of PBMCs, taken before TCRalphabeta/CD19-depleted stem cell transplant. This TCR came from a girl aged 2 to 9 with congenital amegakaryocytic thrombocytopenia, due to receive a stem cell transplant. In nucleotides, the CDR3 is TGCAGTGCTAGCCCCGGGGACCTCTCCTACGAGCAGTACTTC. It encodes CSASPGDLSYEQYF.